This T cell receptor beta chain emerged from a study of radiotherapy plus CTLA-4 blockade in lung cancer. This CDR3 has 15 residues. V lost 5 bases to trimming and J lost 1 base, with 14 bases between them. CDR1 MGHRA and CDR2 YSYEKL come from the germline V gene. Profiled with immunoSEQ multiplex PCR; TCRdb holds only in-frame clones, not every one. The table shows tens of thousands of clones, with less than 80% occurring only once. Of note for this clone: The target antigen is unknown.

Study-wide findings and caveats: Dynamics of early blood T cell clones, together with interferon-beta, were reportedly the best predictors of response.

Sample: peripheral blood, taken from a patient treated with radiotherapy plus ipilimumab. The clonotype was recovered from a human donor with non-small cell lung cancer who had stable disease on radiotherapy plus ipilimumab. V and J are TRBV4-1 and TRBJ1-1, with a weak D call TRBD1 (5 bases). In DNA form, the CDR3 reads TGCGCCAGCAGCTATCTACCGGGGCAGAACACTGAAGCTTTCTTT. The encoded protein is CASSYLPGQNTEAFF.